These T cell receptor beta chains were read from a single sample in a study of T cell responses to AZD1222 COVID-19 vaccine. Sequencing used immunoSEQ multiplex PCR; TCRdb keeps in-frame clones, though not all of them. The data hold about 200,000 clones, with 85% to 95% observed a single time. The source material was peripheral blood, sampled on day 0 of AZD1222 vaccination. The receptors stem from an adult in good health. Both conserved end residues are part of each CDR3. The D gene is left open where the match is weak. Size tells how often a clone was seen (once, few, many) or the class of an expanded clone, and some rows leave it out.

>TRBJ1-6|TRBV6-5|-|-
TGTGCCAGCAGGCCTTCGACAGAGAATTCACCCCTCCACTTT
CASRPSTENSPLHF
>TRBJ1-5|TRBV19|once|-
TGTGCCAGTAGTATTCAACCGAGGGATAGCAATCAGCCCCAGCATTTT
CASSIQPRDSNQPQHF
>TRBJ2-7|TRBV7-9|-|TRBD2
TGTGCCAGCAGCTTTGAGGGGAGGGTCTCCTACGAGCAGTACTTC
CASSFEGRVSYEQYF
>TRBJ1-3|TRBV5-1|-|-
TGCGCCAGCAGCTTGGGGGGCGCCTCTGGAAACACCATATATTTT
CASSLGGASGNTIYF
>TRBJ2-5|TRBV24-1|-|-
TGTGCCACCAGTGATCCGCAGGAAGGGTTGGAGACCCAGTACTTC
CATSDPQEGLETQYF
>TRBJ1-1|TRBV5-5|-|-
TGTGCCAGCAGCTTCTCCGGGGGAGCTGAAGCTTTCTTT
CASSFSGGAEAFF
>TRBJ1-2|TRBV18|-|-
TGTGCCAGCTCACCACAGGGGGGGAAGTATGGCTACACCTTC
CASSPQGGKYGYTF
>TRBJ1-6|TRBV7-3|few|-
TGTGCCAGCAGCTTAACAAGCGTAGGGGCGACATCACCCCTCCACTTT
CASSLTSVGATSPLHF
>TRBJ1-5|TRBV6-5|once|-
TGTGCCAGCAGCCCATATTTGGTAGGTCAGCCCCAGCATTTT
CASSPYLVGQPQHF
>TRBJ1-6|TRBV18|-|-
TGTGCCAGCTCACCATCGGGCGATTCGCCCCTCCACTTT
CASSPSGDSPLHF
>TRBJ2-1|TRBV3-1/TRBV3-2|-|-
TGTGCCAGCAAACCTCCGCCCCCATACAATGAGCAGTTCTTC
CASKPPPPYNEQFF
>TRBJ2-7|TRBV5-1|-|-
TGCGCCAGCAGCCGGACAGACAGCTCCTACGAGCAGTACTTC
CASSRTDSSYEQYF
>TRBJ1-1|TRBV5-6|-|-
TGTGCCAGCAGCTTGGCTTACGGGGCGAACACTGAAGCTTTCTTT
CASSLAYGANTEAFF
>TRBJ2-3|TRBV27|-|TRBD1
TGTGCCAGCAGTATCGGGACAGGGACAGATACGCAGTATTTT
CASSIGTGTDTQYF
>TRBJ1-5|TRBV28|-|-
TGTGCCAGCAGTTTGGGCCCGAGAGGGCGGAGCAATCAGCCCCAGCATTTT
CASSLGPRGRSNQPQHF
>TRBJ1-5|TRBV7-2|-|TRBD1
TGTGCCAGCAGCTTAGTGGGGACAGGGTCCAATCAGCCCCAGCATTTT
CASSLVGTGSNQPQHF
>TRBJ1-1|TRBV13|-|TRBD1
TGTGCCAGCAGCTTCCTGCAGGGGGGCACTGAAGCTTTCTTT
CASSFLQGGTEAFF
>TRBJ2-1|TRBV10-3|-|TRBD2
TGTGCCATCACCGGGACTCTAGCGGGGGGCTACAATGAGCAGTTCTTC
CAITGTLAGGYNEQFF
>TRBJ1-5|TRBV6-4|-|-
TGTGCCAGCAGTGTGGACGTGGATCAGCCCCAGCATTTT
CASSVDVDQPQHF
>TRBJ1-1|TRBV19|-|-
TGTGCCAGTAATGGGAACACTGAAGCTTTCTTT
CASNGNTEAFF
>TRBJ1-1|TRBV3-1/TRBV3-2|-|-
TGTGCCAGCAGCCAAGATGCGTTGAACACTGAAGCTTTCTTT
CASSQDALNTEAFF
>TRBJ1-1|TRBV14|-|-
TGTGCCAGCAGCCACAGGGATTGGGGCACTGAAGCTTTCTTT
CASSHRDWGTEAFF
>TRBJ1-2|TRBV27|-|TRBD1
TGTGCCAGCAGTCGGGACAGGGGGCTGTATGGCTACACCTTC
CASSRDRGLYGYTF
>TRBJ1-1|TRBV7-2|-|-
TGTGCCAGCAGCTTAGTAGGGGGGCGGACTGAAGCTTTCTTT
CASSLVGGRTEAFF
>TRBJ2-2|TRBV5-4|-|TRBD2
TGTGCCAGCAGCCGAGGCACTAGCGTAAACACCGGGGAGCTGTTTTTT
CASSRGTSVNTGELFF
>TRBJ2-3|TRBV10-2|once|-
TGCGCCAGCGGCGGCGGGGCCCCAGATACGCAGTATTTT
CASGGGAPDTQYF